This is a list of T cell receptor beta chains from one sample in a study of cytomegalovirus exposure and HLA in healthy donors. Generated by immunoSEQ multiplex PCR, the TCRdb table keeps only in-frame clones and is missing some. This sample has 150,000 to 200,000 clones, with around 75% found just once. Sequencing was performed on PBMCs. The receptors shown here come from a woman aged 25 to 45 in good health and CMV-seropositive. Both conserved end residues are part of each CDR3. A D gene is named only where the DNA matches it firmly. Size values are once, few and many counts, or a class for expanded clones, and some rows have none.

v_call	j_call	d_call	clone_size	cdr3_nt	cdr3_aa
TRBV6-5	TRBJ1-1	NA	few	TGTGCCAGCCACAGGTCGAACACTGAAGCTTTCTTT	CASHRSNTEAFF
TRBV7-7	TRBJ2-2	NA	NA	TGTGCTAGCAGCTTACGCGGGACCGGGGAGCTGTTTTTT	CASSLRGTGELFF
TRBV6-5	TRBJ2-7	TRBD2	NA	TGTGCCAGCAGTTACCTAGCGGGGGCCTCCTACGAGCAGTACTTC	CASSYLAGASYEQYF
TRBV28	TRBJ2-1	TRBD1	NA	TGTGCCAGCAGTTCAATGGGTGCAGGGGGCTTGTCCTACAATGAGCAGTTCTTC	CASSSMGAGGLSYNEQFF
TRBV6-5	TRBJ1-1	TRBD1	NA	TGTGCCAGCAGTTTGGGACAGGGGATGAACACTGAAGCTTTCTTT	CASSLGQGMNTEAFF
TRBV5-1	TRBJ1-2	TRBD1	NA	TGCGCCAGCCGGGACAGGGGAATTCATGGCTACACCTTC	CASRDRGIHGYTF
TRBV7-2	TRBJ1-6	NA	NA	TGTGCCAGCAGCTCAGGCGCGCTGGCCTCACCCCTCCACTTT	CASSSGALASPLHF
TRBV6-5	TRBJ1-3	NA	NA	TGTGCCAGCAGTTACCAGCGGTCCTCTGGAAACACCATATATTTT	CASSYQRSSGNTIYF
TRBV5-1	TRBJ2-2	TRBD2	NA	TGCGCCAGCAGCTCCGAACACCCCCTAGCGGGAGGGTGGACCGGGGAGCTGTTTTTT	CASSSEHPLAGGWTGELFF
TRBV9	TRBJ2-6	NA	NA	TGTGCCAGCAGCGTAGGGGGTCGGGGGAGTAGCTCTGGGGCCAACGTCCTGACTTTC	CASSVGGRGSSSGANVLTF
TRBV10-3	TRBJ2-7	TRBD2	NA	TGTGCCACTTGCCCAGCGGGAGGGCCTACCCGGGACGAGCAGTACTTC	CATCPAGGPTRDEQYF
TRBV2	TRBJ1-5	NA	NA	TGTGCCAGCACTACAAGGATCAGGGCAGAGGATAGCAATCAGCCCCAGCATTTT	CASTTRIRAEDSNQPQHF
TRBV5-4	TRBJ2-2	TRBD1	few	TGTGCCAGCAGCTGGCAGGACAGGGTGGAATATCCCGGGGAGCTGTTTTTT	CASSWQDRVEYPGELFF
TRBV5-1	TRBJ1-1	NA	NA	TGCGCGTCGGGGAGAGGGAACACTGAAGCTTTCTTT	CASGRGNTEAFF
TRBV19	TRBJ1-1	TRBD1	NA	TGTGCCAGTAGCCCCTACAACTCAGGGGGAGCTGAAGCTTTCTTT	CASSPYNSGGAEAFF
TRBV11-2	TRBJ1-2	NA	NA	TGTGCCAGCAGCCTATCAGCTAGCTATGGCTACACCTTC	CASSLSASYGYTF
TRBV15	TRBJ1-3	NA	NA	TGTGCCACCAGCAGCAGGGACATACCTGGAAACACCATATATTTT	CATSSRDIPGNTIYF
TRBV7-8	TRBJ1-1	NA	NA	TGTGCCAGCAGCACCCGCCGACATCCTGAAGCTTTCTTT	CASSTRRHPEAFF
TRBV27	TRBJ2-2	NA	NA	TGTGCCAGCAGTTTTTCATACACCGGGGAGCTGTTTTTT	CASSFSYTGELFF
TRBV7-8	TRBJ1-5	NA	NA	TGTGCCAGCAGCTTCTCAGGGCAGCCCCAGCATTTT	CASSFSGQPQHF
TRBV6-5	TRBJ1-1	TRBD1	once	TGTGCCAGCAATTACAGGGGGCACACTGAAGCTTTCTTT	CASNYRGHTEAFF
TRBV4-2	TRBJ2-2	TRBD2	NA	TGTGCCAGCAGCCAAGATCCTACGGCGGGAGTAGGGAACACCGGGGAGCTGTTTTTT	CASSQDPTAGVGNTGELFF
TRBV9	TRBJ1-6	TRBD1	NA	TGTGCCAGCAGCGCTTCAGGGGGCGGTAATTCACTCCTCCACTTT	CASSASGGGNSLLHF
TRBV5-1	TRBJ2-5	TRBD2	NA	TGCGCCAGCCAACCGGGACTAGCGGAAGGAGAGACCCAGTACTTC	CASQPGLAEGETQYF
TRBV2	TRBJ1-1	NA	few	TGTGCCAGCGGGGACTATTCCCTCTTGGGCACTGAAGCTTTCTTT	CASGDYSLLGTEAFF
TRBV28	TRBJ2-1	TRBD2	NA	TGTGCCAGCAGTTCGCTCAGCGGGAGTGGGTTCAATGAGCAGTTCTTC	CASSSLSGSGFNEQFF
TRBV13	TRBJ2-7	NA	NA	TGTGCCAGCAGCCTGGGGGGACGTAACGAGCAGTACTTC	CASSLGGRNEQYF
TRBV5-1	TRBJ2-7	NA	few	TGCGCCAGCAGCTCCCTGGGCCACGAGCAGTACTTC	CASSSLGHEQYF
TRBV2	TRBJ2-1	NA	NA	TGTGCCAGCCTCGGGGGCAATGAGCAGTTCTTC	CASLGGNEQFF
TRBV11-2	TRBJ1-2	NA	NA	TGTGCCGGTCGGGGTAACTATGGCTACACCTTC	CAGRGNYGYTF
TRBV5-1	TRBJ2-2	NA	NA	TGCGCCAGCAGCTTGACTTTCCAGGGGCCCAACACCGGGGAGCTGTTTTTT	CASSLTFQGPNTGELFF
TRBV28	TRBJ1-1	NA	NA	TGTGCCAGCAGTTTTGGGGGACTCCCGTATGAATTT	CASSFGGLPYEF
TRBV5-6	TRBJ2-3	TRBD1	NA	TGTGCCAGCAGCTTGGTCCGGGACAGAACGCAGTATTTT	CASSLVRDRTQYF
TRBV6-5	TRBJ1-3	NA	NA	TGTGCCAGCAGTCAAGGAAACACCATATATTTT	CASSQGNTIYF
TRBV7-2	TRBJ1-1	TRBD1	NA	TGTGCCAGCAGTCGACAGGGCATGAACACTGAAGCTTTCTTT	CASSRQGMNTEAFF
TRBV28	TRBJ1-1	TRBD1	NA	TGTGCCAGCAGAGAAGAACAGGGGGTCCAGGACGGTGAAGCTTTCTTT	CASREEQGVQDGEAFF
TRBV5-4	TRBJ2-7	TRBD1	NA	TGTGCCAGCAGCGGACAGGGTCCTATCTACGAGCAGTACTTC	CASSGQGPIYEQYF
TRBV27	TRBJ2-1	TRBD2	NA	TGTGCCAGCAATAAAGGACTAGCGGGGTCCTACAATGAGCAGTTCTTC	CASNKGLAGSYNEQFF
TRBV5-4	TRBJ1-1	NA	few	TGTGCCAGCAGCTGGAACCGGGACACTGAAGCTTTCTTT	CASSWNRDTEAFF
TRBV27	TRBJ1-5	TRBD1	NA	TGTGCCAGCAGCTCCCCAAACGGAACAGGGGGGGATCAGCCCCAGCATTTT	CASSSPNGTGGDQPQHF
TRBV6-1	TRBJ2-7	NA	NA	TGTGCCAGCAGTTCCCGGAGCACTTTCTACGAGCAGTACTTC	CASSSRSTFYEQYF
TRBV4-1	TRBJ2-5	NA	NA	TGCGCCAGCAGCCTCACTAGGGAGGAGACCCAGTACTTC	CASSLTREETQYF
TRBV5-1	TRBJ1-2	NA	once	TGCGCCAGCAGCACGTCCAGGGTTCCCTATGGCTACACCTTC	CASSTSRVPYGYTF
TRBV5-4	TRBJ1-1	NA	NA	TGTGCCAGCAGCTTTGGGGGGGGGAACACTGAAGCTTTCTTT	CASSFGGGNTEAFF
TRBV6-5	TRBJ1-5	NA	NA	TGTGCCAGCAGTGAATACGGGAGTAGTCAGCCCCAGCATTTT	CASSEYGSSQPQHF
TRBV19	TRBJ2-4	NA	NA	TGTGCCAGTAGGAACCAGGGGAACAAAAACATTCAGTACTTC	CASRNQGNKNIQYF
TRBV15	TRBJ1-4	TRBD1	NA	TGTGCCACCGGTCCGGGACAGATTAATGAAAAACTGTTTTTT	CATGPGQINEKLFF
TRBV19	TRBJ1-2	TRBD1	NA	TGTGCCAGTAGCCCCGGGACAGGTTTCGATGGCTACACCTTC	CASSPGTGFDGYTF
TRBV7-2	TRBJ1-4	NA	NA	TGTGCCAGCAGCTTAACTCCGGGAGCAACTAATGAAAAACTGTTTTTT	CASSLTPGATNEKLFF
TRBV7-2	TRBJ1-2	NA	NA	TGTGCCAGCAGCTTAGCAGGGGAGGGTTCCTACACCTTC	CASSLAGEGSYTF
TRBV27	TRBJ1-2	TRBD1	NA	TGTGCCAGCAGTTCAAGGACAGGCGGGAACTATGGCTACACCTTC	CASSSRTGGNYGYTF
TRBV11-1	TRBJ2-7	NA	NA	TGTGCCAGCAGCTTAGACGGCTCCTACGAGCAGTACTTC	CASSLDGSYEQYF
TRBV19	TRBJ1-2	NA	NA	TGTGCCAGTAGTACTAGCCCCGACACGGCTGGCTACACCTTC	CASSTSPDTAGYTF
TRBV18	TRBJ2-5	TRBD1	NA	TGTGCCAGCTCACCGACAGGGGGCAGCGAGACCCAGTACTTC	CASSPTGGSETQYF
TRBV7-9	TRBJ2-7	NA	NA	TGTGCCAGCAGCCCTCAAATGAGGCAGTACTTC	CASSPQMRQYF
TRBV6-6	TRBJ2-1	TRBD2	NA	TGTGCCAGCAGTAAGATAGCGGGGTGGGACAATGAGCAGTTCTTC	CASSKIAGWDNEQFF
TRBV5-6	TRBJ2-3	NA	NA	TGTGCCAGCAGCTTGAGCGGCAGCACAGATACGCAGTATTTT	CASSLSGSTDTQYF
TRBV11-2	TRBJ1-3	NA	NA	TGTGCCAGCAGCAAACTAAGGTCTGGAAACACCATATATTTT	CASSKLRSGNTIYF
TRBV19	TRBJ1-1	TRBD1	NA	TGTGCCAGTAGTGCCCTTGAGGGGCAGGGGGCGTTTGTCGGCACTGAAGCTTTCTTT	CASSALEGQGAFVGTEAFF
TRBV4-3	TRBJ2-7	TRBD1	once	TGCGCCAGCAGCCAAGAAGGGACAGGGGTTTTTGCCTACGAGCAGTACTTC	CASSQEGTGVFAYEQYF